The 22 T cell receptor beta chains below all came from one sample that was sequenced in a study of metastatic and nonmetastatic thyroid tumors (dated by TCRdb to the early 2020s). None of the patients had been given any treatment before thyroid surgery. Libraries were prepared through PCR. Sequencing was performed on an Illumina HiSeq 4000. TCRdb itself trimmed the public reads at Q25 with fastp, ran MiXCR and retained productive beta chains. The sample yields tens of thousands of clones; roughly an eighth were counted once. 7% to 10% of the sample lies in the top ten. Source material: tumor tissue. Receptors originate from a female donor with papillary thyroid cancer or a benign thyroid nodule (not recorded which). Some clones in this sample may be carry-over from other donors' samples.

This clone was recorded many times. CDR3 residues: CASSPRQGRYGYTF. DNA for the CDR3: TGTGCCAGCAGCCCCCGACAGGGGCGCTATGGCTACACCTTC. V and J are TRBV7-9 and TRBJ1-2; 8 bases align to TRBD1. CDR3 length: 14 amino acids. Germline lookup yields CDR1 SEHNR and CDR2 FQNEAQ (reference sequence). V lost 5 bases to trimming and J lost 4 bases; unmatched junction nucleotides: 6.

This clone was seen at least ten times. The chain carries TRBV11-3 and TRBJ2-5; no firm D call. CDR3 length: 15 amino acids. CDR1 is SGHNT, CDR2 YENEEA, per germline. The ends were cut back, 6 bases at V and 5 bases at J, with 19 bases in the middle. As DNA, the CDR3 is TGTGCCAGCAGGCGCGGTGGCGGATCGTCGGAGACCCAGTACTTC. This encodes CASRRGGGSSETQYF.

The J gene is TRBJ2-1, the V gene TRBV5-4; TRBD2 aligns across 9 bases. CDR3 length equals 15 residues. V shed 4 bases and J 6 bases; nucleotides not matched to a gene: 8. Germline V gives CDR1 SGHNT, CDR2 YYREEE (reference sequence). Written as DNA, the CDR3 is TGTGCCAGCAGCAGGACTAGCGCCCTCGGCAATGAGCAGTTCTTC. The encoded protein is CASSRTSALGNEQFF.

V gene TRBV7-2 combines with J gene TRBJ2-1; TRBD2 agrees at 7 bases. V lost 10 bases to trimming and J lost 9 bases; unmatched junction nucleotides: 15. Germline CDR1 SGHTA, CDR2 FQGNSA. CDR3 size: 14 residues. In nucleotides, the CDR3 is TGTGCCACCCTAACTAGAGGGAGGGCCGGTGAGCAGTTCTTC. Amino acid sequence: CATLTRGRAGEQFF.

There are many counts of this clone. Other DNA sequences from this sample encode an identical CDR3 as well. J is TRBJ2-5 and V is TRBV2, with TRBD1 identical over 9 bases. The CDR3 consists of 14 residues. Germline V gene data show CDR1 as SNHLY and CDR2 as FYNNEI. Unmatched junction bases numbered 5, after V lost 7 bases and J lost 2 bases. CDR3 sequence reads: CASKSGTGQETQYF. Written as DNA, the CDR3 is TGTGCCAGCAAATCCGGGACAGGGCAAGAGACCCAGTACTTC.

This clone occurred many times. The chain links TRBV14 to TRBJ2-1, with TRBD2 matching over 7 bases. Trimming took 2 bases from V and 7 from J; bases not matched to a gene: 5. CDR1 and CDR2 from the germline V gene are SGHDN and FVKESK. This CDR3 is built from 14 residues. CDR3 nucleotide sequence: TGTGCCAGCAGCCAACGACTAGCTCAGAATGAGCAGTTCTTC. As protein: CASSQRLAQNEQFF.

There are many counts of this clone. The gene calls are TRBV19 and TRBJ1-3, with D unclear. The CDR3 has 14 residues. The germline V gene encodes CDR1 LNHDA and CDR2 SQIVND (reference sequence). V lost 6 bases, J lost 0 bases, and 9 bases lay in between. CDR3 loop: CASSVKSSGNTIYF. CDR3 bases: TGTGCCAGTAGCGTGAAGAGCTCTGGAAACACCATATATTTT. Variable domain in full (rest from reference TRBV19 and TRBJ1-3): DGGITQSPKYLFRKEGQNVTLSCEQNLNHDAMYWYRQDPGQGLRLIYYSQIVNDFQKGDIAEGYSVSREKKESFPLTVTSAQKNPTAFYLCASSVKSSGNTIYFGEGSWLTVV.

This clone was seen many times. J is TRBJ2-7 and V is TRBV19; 8 bases are shared with TRBD2. V lost 3 bases and J lost 5; bases outside the gene matches: 9. Germline CDR1 is LNHDA and CDR2 is SQIVND (reference sequence). The CDR3 is made up of 15 amino acids. The CDR3 loop is CASSIYPGLDHEQYF. In DNA, the CDR3 is TGTGCCAGTAGTATTTACCCGGGACTAGACCACGAGCAGTACTTC.

This clone occurred many times. J is TRBJ2-7 and V is TRBV11-3; 9 bases match TRBD2. This CDR3 is 15 amino acids long. Looked up from germline, CDR1 is SGHNT and CDR2 is YENEEA. With 4 bases clipped from V and 6 bases from J, the junction kept 10 bases outside the gene matches. The CDR3, as DNA: TGTGCCAGCAGCTCCCGGGGTAGCGGGAGTGGCGAGCAGTACTTC. Its protein product is CASSSRGSGSGEQYF.

This clone has a count of ten or more. The CDR3 DNA sequence: TGTGCCAGCAGGGGAAGCTCCTACAATGAGCAGTTCTTC. This codes for CASRGSSYNEQFF. V and J are TRBV2 and TRBJ2-1; D is ambiguous. V was pared by 6 bases and J by 0 bases, with 6 bases between. The length of the CDR3 is 13 residues. From germline, CDR1 is SNHLY and CDR2 FYNNEI.

In this sample, this clone turned up a few times. A much larger clone differs from this one at a single base, so this may be a read error. Other DNA sequences in the same sample also yield this CDR3. This sequence joins TRBV19 and TRBJ2-7, with D possibly matching TRBD2 (6 bases). CDR1 and CDR2 from the germline V gene are LNHDA and SQIVND (reference sequence). Between the trimmed V and J ends, which lost 1 base and 7 bases, there was a span of 14 bases. This CDR3 contains 14 residues. The CDR3 DNA follows: TGTGCCAGTAGTATAGGCGCGGGATCCCGGGAGCAGTACTTC. This gives the protein CASSIGAGSREQYF.

This clone has a count of ten or more. The chain employs TRBV29-1 and TRBJ2-3; possibly TRBD1 or TRBD2 for D (6 bases each). The CDR3 covers 12 residues. From germline, CDR1 is SQVTM and CDR2 ANQGSEA. In DNA form, the CDR3 reads TGCACCTCCGGGGACGGGGGCTATACGCAGTATTTT. This gives the protein CTSGDGGYTQYF.

In its sample, this clone was seen many times. This chain links TRBV6-2 or TRBV6-3 with TRBJ1-2; possibly TRBD1 for D (6 bases). Looked up from germline, CDR1 is MNHEY and CDR2 is SVGEGT. V was cut by 4 bases and J by 2 bases, with 17 bases left in between. The CDR3 loop spans 16 amino acids. The CDR3 sequence is CASSSRRQAANYGYTF. CDR3 in DNA: TGTGCCAGCAGTTCCCGTCGACAGGCCGCAAACTATGGCTACACCTTC.

As to this clone: A read error is possible here, since a much larger clone lies one base away. The chain employs TRBV4-1 and TRBJ2-1, with a tentative D call TRBD1 (6 bases). Trimming shortened V by 5 bases and J by 0 bases, and 17 bases separated the two germline ends. The V gene's germline CDR1 is MGHRA and CDR2 YSYEKL. The CDR3 spans 17 residues. As DNA, the CDR3 is TGCGCCAGCAGCACAACAGACAGGTTCAGCTCCTACAATGAGCAGTTCTTC. Translation gives CASSTTDRFSSYNEQFF.

Details on this clone: This may come from a read error, since a much larger clone is one base off. The J gene is TRBJ2-3, the V gene TRBV5-6; D gene uncertain. Germline values: CDR1 SGHDT, CDR2 YYEEEE. The CDR3 has 16 amino acids. V lost 1 base and J lost 0, with 12 bases in between. The CDR3, as DNA: TGTGCCAGCAGCTTGAGGTGGGATCCTAGCACAGATACGCAGTATTTT. This translates into CASSLRWDPSTDTQYF.

This clone has at least ten counts. The same CDR3 also results from other DNA sequences found in this sample. The gene calls are TRBV28 and TRBJ2-1; weak D call: TRBD2 (8 bases). V shed 10 bases and J shed 2 bases, with 30 bases lying between them. CDR3 length: 19 residues. Germline-derived CDR1 and CDR2 are MDHEN and SYDVKM. DNA for the CDR3: TGTGCCACAACGAATAAAGACAGGGTAATAGCGGGACCCTACAATGAGCAGTTCTTC. It translates to CATTNKDRVIAGPYNEQFF. The full variable domain, completed using reference TRBV28 and TRBJ2-1, is DVKVTQSSRYLVKRTGEKVFLECVQDMDHENMFWYRQDPGLGLRLIYFSYDVKMKEKGDIPEGYSVSREKKERFSLILESASTNQTSMYLCATTNKDRVIAGPYNEQFFGPGTRLTVL.

This clone was seen repeatedly, ten times or more. The chain joins TRBV10-2 to TRBJ2-3; 8 positions agree with TRBD1. Germline-derived CDR1 and CDR2 are WSHSY and SAAADI. J gave up 2 bases and V 4 bases, and 5 bases lay outside the gene matches. The CDR3 loop spans 15 amino acids. This chain's CDR3 is CASSGRGQVTDTQYF. CDR3 in DNA: TGCGCCAGCAGTGGCCGGGGACAGGTCACAGATACGCAGTATTTT.

This clone was recorded at least ten times. The rearrangement links TRBV12-3 or TRBV12-4 to TRBJ2-1, with TRBD2 as a possible D gene (5 bases). The CDR3 covers 16 residues. Trimming cost V 5 bases and J 3 bases, with 17 bases left between them. The CDR3 here is CASSLLVSGFYNEQFF. CDR3 DNA sequence: TGTGCCAGCAGTCTCCTGGTATCGGGGTTCTACAATGAGCAGTTCTTC.

This clone was counted many times. The chain couples TRBV15 to TRBJ2-5; 8 bases match TRBD2. The germline V gene has CDR1 LNHNV and CDR2 YYDKDF (reference sequence). Trimming cost V 5 bases and J 5 bases; bases outside gene matches: 10. The CDR3 runs 15 residues. CDR3 in amino acids: CATSGHAGGGETQYF. The DNA for the CDR3 is TGTGCCACCAGCGGTCACGCGGGAGGAGGGGAGACCCAGTACTTC.

The chain employs TRBV7-8 and TRBJ2-7, with a possible D match to TRBD2 (6 bases). The CDR3 has 17 amino acids. Germline CDR1 reads SGHVS; CDR2 reads FQNEAQ. The V end was cut by 8 bases, the J end by 6 bases, with 29 bases between. The DNA of the CDR3 is TGTGCCAGCTCCTTGGGCGTGGGAGGCCTCACCCGTTTCGAGCAGTACTTC. It translates to CASSLGVGGLTRFEQYF.

This clone was seen at least ten times. This sequence joins TRBV7-9 and TRBJ2-3; TRBD1 agrees at 7 bases. V dropped 6 bases and J dropped 3; count of bases not matched to a gene: 15. The CDR3 is made up of 17 amino acids. Germline CDR1 is SEHNR and CDR2 is FQNEAQ (reference sequence). The CDR3 loop reads CASSPSSRQGRTDTQYF. CDR3 DNA: TGTGCCAGCAGTCCATCGAGCCGACAGGGTAGAACAGATACGCAGTATTTT.

This clone has just a few counts. This may be a read error, as it is one base from a much larger clone. The V gene is TRBV20-1, the J gene TRBJ2-1; 7 nucleotides line up with TRBD2. This CDR3 contains 14 residues. Trimming removed 6 bases from V and 8 bases from J; junction bases left unmatched: 13. The germline CDR1 and CDR2 sequences are DFQATT and SNEGSKA (reference sequence). The CDR3 nucleotides are TGCAGTGCAAAACTATCGGGAGGTCTTGATGAGCAGTTCTTC. Residues: CSAKLSGGLDEQFF.